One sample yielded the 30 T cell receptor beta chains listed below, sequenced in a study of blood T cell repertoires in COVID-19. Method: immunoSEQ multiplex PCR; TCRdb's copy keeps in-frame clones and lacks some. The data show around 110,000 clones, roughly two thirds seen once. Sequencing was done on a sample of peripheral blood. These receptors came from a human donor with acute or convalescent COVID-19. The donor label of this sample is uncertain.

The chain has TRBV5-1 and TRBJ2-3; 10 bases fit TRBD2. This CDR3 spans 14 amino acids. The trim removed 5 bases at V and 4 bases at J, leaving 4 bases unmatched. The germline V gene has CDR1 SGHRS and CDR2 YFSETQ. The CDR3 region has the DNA TGCGCCAGCAGACGGCTAGCGGGGGCAGATACGCAGTATTTT. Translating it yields CASRRLAGADTQYF.

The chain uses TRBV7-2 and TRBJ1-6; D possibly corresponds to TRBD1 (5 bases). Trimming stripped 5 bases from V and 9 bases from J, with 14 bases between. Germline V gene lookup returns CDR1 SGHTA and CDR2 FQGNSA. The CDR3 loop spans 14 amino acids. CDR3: CASSTTGGGSPLHF. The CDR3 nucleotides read TGTGCCAGCAGCACCACTGGGGGAGGTTCACCCCTCCACTTT.

CDR3 sequence (DNA): TGTGCCAGCAGCTTAGTGGGTAGCGGGGGCCATAAAAGCACAGATACGCAGTATTTT. This codes for CASSLVGSGGHKSTDTQYF. This chain joins TRBV7-2 and TRBJ2-3; 9 nucleotides line up with TRBD2. Per germline, CDR1 SGHTA and CDR2 FQGNSA. The CDR3 contains 19 residues. V shed 1 base, J shed 0 bases, and the junction held 11 bases outside the gene matches.

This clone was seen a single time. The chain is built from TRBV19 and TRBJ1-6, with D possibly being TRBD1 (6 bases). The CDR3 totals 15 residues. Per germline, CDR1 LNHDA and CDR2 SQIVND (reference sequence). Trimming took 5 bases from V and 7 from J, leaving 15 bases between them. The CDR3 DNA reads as TGTGCCAGTAGTTTGTACAGGGAGAGCAATTCACCCCTCCACTTT. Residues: CASSLYRESNSPLHF.

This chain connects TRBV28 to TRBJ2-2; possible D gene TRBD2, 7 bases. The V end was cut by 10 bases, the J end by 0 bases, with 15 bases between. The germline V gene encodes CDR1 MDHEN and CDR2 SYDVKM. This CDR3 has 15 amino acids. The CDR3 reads CATQTGGTNTGELFF. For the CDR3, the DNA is TGTGCCACCCAAACGGGGGGCACGAACACCGGGGAGCTGTTTTTT.

The CDR3 DNA follows: TGTGCCAGCAGCCGAGGGACTAGCGGGGCCAATGAGCAGTTCTTC. It translates to CASSRGTSGANEQFF. The V gene is TRBV11-3, the J gene TRBJ2-1; TRBD2 matches 13 bases. Germline CDR1 SGHNT, CDR2 YENEEA. The CDR3 covers 15 residues. V shed 5 bases, J shed 6 bases, and the junction held 4 bases outside the gene matches.

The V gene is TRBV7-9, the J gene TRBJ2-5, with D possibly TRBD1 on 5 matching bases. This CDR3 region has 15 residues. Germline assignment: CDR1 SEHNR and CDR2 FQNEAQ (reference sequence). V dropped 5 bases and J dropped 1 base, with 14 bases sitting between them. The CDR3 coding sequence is TGTGCCAGCAGCACAAGACAGAAACGCCAAGAGACCCAGTACTTC. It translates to CASSTRQKRQETQYF.

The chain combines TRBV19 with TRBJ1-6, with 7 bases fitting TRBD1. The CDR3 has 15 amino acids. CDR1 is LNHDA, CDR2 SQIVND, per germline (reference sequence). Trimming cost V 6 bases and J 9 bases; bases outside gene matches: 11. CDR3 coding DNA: TGTGCCAGTAGGCCGATCGACAGGGTTGGTTCACCCCTCCACTTT. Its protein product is CASRPIDRVGSPLHF.

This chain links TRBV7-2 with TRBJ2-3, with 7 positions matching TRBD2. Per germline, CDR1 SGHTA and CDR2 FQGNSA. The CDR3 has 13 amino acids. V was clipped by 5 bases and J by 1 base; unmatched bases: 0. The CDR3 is CASSRGGTDTQYF. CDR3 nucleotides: TGTGCCAGCAGCCGGGGGGGCACAGATACGCAGTATTTT.

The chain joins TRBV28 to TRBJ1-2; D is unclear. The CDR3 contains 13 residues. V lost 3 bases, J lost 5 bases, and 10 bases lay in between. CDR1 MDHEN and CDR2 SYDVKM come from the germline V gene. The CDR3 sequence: CASSFGQNYGYTF. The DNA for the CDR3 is TGTGCCAGCAGTTTTGGGCAGAATTATGGCTACACCTTC.

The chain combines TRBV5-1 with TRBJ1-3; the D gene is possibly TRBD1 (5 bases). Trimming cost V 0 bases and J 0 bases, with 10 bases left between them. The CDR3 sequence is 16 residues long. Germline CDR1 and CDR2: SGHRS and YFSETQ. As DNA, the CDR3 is TGCGCCAGCAGCTTGGATGTGCAGGGCTCTGGAAACACCATATATTTT. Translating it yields CASSLDVQGSGNTIYF.

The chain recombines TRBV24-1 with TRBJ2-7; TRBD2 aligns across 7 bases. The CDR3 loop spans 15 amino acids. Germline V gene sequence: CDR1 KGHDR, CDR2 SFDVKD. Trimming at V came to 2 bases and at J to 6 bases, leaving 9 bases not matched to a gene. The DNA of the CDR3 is TGTGCCACCAGTGATTCCCCCCGGGGAGGGGTCGAGCAGTACGTC. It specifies CATSDSPRGGVEQYV.

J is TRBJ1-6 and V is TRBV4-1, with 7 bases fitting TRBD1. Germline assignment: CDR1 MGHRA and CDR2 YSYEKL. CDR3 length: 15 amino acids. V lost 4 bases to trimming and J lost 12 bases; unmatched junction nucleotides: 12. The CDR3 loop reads CASSLEGGQKGPLHF. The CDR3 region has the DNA TGCGCCAGCAGCCTTGAGGGGGGACAGAAGGGACCCCTCCACTTT.

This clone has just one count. The CDR3 DNA sequence: TGTGCCACCAGCCAGGGGAGGGCGTCGGATACGCAGTATTTT. Translated, it gives CATSQGRASDTQYF. This chain links TRBV24-1 with TRBJ2-3; D possibly corresponds to TRBD2 (7 bases). V lost 7 bases, J lost 6 bases, and 16 bases lay in between. The CDR3 covers 14 residues. Germline V gene lookup returns CDR1 KGHDR and CDR2 SFDVKD.

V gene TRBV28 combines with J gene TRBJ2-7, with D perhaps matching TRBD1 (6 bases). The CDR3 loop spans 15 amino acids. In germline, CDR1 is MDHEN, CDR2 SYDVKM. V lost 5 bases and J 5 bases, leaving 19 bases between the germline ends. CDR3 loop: CASSISRTVSNEQYF. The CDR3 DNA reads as TGTGCCAGCAGTATCTCACGGACAGTAAGTAACGAGCAGTACTTC.

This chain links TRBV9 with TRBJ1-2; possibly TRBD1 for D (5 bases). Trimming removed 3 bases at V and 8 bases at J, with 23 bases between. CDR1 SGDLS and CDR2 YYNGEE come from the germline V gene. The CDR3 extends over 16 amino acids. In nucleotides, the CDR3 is TGTGCCAGCAGCGCTGCGGGACGTCTCATTGCGGGCGGCTACACCTTC. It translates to CASSAAGRLIAGGYTF.

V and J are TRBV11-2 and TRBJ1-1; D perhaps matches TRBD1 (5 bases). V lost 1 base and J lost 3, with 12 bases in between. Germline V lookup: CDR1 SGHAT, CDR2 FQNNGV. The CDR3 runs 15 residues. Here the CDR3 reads CASSLAAGDYTEAFF. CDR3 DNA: TGTGCCAGCAGCTTAGCGGCGGGGGACTACACTGAAGCTTTCTTT.

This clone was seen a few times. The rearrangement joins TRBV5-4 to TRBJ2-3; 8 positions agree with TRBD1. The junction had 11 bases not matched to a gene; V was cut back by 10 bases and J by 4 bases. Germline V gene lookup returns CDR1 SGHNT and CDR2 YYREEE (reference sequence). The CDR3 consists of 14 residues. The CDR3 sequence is CAYHGAGGPDTQYF. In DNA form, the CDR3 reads TGTGCCTATCACGGGGCAGGGGGCCCAGATACGCAGTATTTT.

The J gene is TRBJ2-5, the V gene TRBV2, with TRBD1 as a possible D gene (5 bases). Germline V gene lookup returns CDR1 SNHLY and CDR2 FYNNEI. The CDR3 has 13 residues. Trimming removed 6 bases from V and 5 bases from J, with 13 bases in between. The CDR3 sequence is CASRMGPGETQYF. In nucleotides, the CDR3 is TGTGCCAGCAGAATGGGGCCGGGTGAGACCCAGTACTTC.

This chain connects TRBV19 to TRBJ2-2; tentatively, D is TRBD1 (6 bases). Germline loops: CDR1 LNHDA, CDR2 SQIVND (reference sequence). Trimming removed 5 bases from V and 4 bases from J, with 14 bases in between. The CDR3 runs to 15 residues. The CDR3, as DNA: TGTGCCAGTAGTTACAGGGCCGGCGGCACCGGGGAGCTGTTTTTT. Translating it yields CASSYRAGGTGELFF.

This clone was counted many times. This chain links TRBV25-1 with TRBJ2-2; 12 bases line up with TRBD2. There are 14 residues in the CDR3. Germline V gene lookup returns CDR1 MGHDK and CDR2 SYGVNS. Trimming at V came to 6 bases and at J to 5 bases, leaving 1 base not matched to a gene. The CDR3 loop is CASRTSGGTGELFF. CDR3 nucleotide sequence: TGTGCCAGCAGGACTAGCGGGGGTACCGGGGAGCTGTTTTTT.

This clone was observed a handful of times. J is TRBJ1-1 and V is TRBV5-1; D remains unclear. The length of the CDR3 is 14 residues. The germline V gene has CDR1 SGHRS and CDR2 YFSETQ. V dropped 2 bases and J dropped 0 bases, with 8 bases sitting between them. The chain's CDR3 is CASSFFGVNTEAFF. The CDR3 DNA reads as TGCGCCAGCAGCTTCTTCGGTGTGAACACTGAAGCTTTCTTT.

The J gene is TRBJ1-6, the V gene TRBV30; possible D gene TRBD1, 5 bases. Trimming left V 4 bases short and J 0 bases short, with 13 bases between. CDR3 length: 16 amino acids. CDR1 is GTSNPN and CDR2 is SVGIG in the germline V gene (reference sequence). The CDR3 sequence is CAWNPGPSSYNSPLHF. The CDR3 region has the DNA TGTGCCTGGAACCCAGGGCCGAGCTCCTATAATTCACCCCTCCACTTT.

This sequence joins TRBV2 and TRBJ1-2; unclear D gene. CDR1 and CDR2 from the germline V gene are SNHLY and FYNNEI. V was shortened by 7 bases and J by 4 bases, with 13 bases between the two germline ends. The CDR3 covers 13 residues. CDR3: CASNYEVLYGYTF. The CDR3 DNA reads TGTGCCAGCAATTACGAGGTTCTCTATGGCTACACCTTC.

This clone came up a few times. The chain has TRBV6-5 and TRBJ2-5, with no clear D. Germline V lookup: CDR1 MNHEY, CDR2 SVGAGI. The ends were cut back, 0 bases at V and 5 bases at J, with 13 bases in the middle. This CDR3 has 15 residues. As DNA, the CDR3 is TGTGCCAGCAGTTACTCCCCAACAAGCGTGGAGACCCAGTACTTC. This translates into CASSYSPTSVETQYF.

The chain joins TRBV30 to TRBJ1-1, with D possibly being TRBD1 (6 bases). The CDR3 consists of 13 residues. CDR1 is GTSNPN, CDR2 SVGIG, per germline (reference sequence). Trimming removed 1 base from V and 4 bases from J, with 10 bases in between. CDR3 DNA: TGTGCCTGGAGTGATCAGGGGAGCACTGAAGCTTTCTTT. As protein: CAWSDQGSTEAFF.

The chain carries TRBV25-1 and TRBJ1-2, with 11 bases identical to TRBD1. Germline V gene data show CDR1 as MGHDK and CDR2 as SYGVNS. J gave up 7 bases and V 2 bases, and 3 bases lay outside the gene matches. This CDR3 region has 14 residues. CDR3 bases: TGTGCCAGCAGTGAAGGACAGGGGGCGACTGGCTACACCTTC. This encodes CASSEGQGATGYTF.

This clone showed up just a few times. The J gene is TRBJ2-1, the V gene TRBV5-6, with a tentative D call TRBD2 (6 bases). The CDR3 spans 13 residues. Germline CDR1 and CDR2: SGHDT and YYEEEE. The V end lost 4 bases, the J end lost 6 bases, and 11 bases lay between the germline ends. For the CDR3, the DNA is TGTGCCAGCAGCACGGGAGTTAGCAATGAGCAGTTCTTC. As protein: CASSTGVSNEQFF.

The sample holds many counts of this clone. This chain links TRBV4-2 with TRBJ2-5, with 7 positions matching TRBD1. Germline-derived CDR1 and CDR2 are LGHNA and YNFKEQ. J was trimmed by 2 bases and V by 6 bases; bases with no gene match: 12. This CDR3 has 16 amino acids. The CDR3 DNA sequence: TGTGCCAGCAGTCCAATGTTAAGGACAGGTCAAGAGACCCAGTACTTC. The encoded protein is CASSPMLRTGQETQYF.

CDR3 protein: CASSDLYQGRGYTF. Here the CDR3 DNA reads TGTGCCAGCAGTGATTTGTACCAGGGCCGGGGCTACACCTTC. V usage is TRBV6-1 and J usage is TRBJ1-2; the D gene is possibly TRBD1 (5 bases). This CDR3 has 14 amino acids. Germline-derived CDR1 and CDR2 are MNHNS and SASEGT. V lost 3 bases, J lost 8 bases, and 16 bases lay in between.